Presented here are 8 T cell receptor beta chains from one specimen sequenced in a study of shared clonotypes between healthy human individuals. The data were produced by immunoSEQ multiplex PCR, yet TCRdb's version contains in-frame clones alone and is incomplete. The table has around 2.1 million clones, approximately 96% seen once. The specimen sequenced was naive CD4+ T cells sorted from blood. The subset was: CD45RA+ positively selected. The receptors originated from a young man in good health.

Comments on this clone: Other DNA sequences in this sample translate to the same CDR3. The chain joins TRBV7-9 to TRBJ1-6, with 7 bases lining up with TRBD1. Trimming cost V 1 base and J 7 bases; bases outside gene matches: 1. CDR3 length equals 14 residues. In germline, CDR1 is SEHNR, CDR2 FQNEAQ (reference sequence). The CDR3 nucleotides are TGTGCCAGCAGCTTAGGGACAGGCAATTCACCCCTCCACTTT. Its translation: CASSLGTGNSPLHF.

The chain combines TRBV5-1 with TRBJ2-5; a possible D gene is TRBD1 (5 bases). Germline V gene data show CDR1 as SGHRS and CDR2 as YFSETQ. CDR3 size: 15 residues. Between the trimmed V and J ends, which lost 4 bases and 5 bases, there was a span of 18 bases. This CDR3 reads CASSVSGFSRETQYF. CDR3 sequence (DNA): TGCGCCAGCAGCGTTTCAGGGTTCTCAAGGGAGACCCAGTACTTC.

The CDR3 is CASSRAKHEGYTF. In nucleotides, the CDR3 is TGTGCCAGCAGCCGGGCGAAACACGAGGGCTACACCTTC. The chain couples TRBV6-5 to TRBJ1-2, with D unclear. The germline V gene encodes CDR1 MNHEY and CDR2 SVGAGI. With 6 bases removed from V and 8 bases from J, the gap between germline ends came to 16 bases. The CDR3 loop spans 13 amino acids.

The chain couples TRBV4-3 to TRBJ1-2, with 8 positions matching TRBD1. The CDR3 has 14 amino acids. The junction had 6 bases not matched to a gene; V was cut back by 1 base and J by 8 bases. Germline V gene sequence: CDR1 LGHNA, CDR2 YSLEER. The CDR3 spells CASSQGATGAGYTF. The DNA for the CDR3 is TGCGCCAGCAGCCAAGGCGCGACAGGGGCCGGCTACACCTTC.

This chain connects TRBV7-9 to TRBJ2-7; D possibly corresponds to TRBD2 (6 bases). The CDR3 covers 15 residues. Per the germline V gene, CDR1 is SEHNR and CDR2 is FQNEAQ (reference sequence). V gave up 0 bases and J gave up 0 bases, with 9 bases separating them. The CDR3 DNA reads TGTGCCAGCAGCTTAGCGGGGGGAATCTCCTACGAGCAGTACTTC. Translation gives CASSLAGGISYEQYF. Full variable domain (remainder filled in from reference TRBV7-9 and TRBJ2-7): DTGVSQNPRHKITKRGQNVTFRCDPISEHNRLYWYRQTLGQGPEFLTYFQNEAQLEKSRLLSDRFSAERPKGSFSTLEIQRTEQGDSAMYLCASSLAGGISYEQYFGPGTRLTVT.

This clone showed up just once. The J gene is TRBJ1-2, the V gene TRBV7-9; the match to TRBD1 covers 9 bases. This CDR3 has 15 amino acids. Germline trimming cut 4 bases from V and 4 bases from J; bases unmatched to any gene: 7. CDR1 and CDR2 from the germline V gene are SEHNR and FQNEAQ (reference sequence). The CDR3 DNA reads as TGTGCCAGCAGCTCCTCGGGGACAGGGCTCTATGGCTACACCTTC. This encodes CASSSSGTGLYGYTF.

As to this clone: This CDR3 is also generated by other DNA sequences in the sample. The V gene is TRBV30, the J gene TRBJ1-5; D is uncertain. Trimming cost V 1 base and J 3 bases, with 7 bases left between them. CDR3 length: 13 residues. Germline-derived CDR1 and CDR2 are GTSNPN and SVGIG (reference sequence). In DNA form, the CDR3 reads TGTGCCTGGAGTGGGTCAGACAATCAGCCCCAGCATTTT. This encodes CAWSGSDNQPQHF. Full variable domain (missing parts from reference TRBV30 and TRBJ1-5): SQTIHQWPATLVQPVGSPLSLECTVEGTSNPNLYWYRQAAGRGLQLLFYSVGIGQISSEVPQNLSASRPQDRQFILSSKKLLLSDSGFYLCAWSGSDNQPQHFGDGTRLSIL.

The chain links TRBV2 to TRBJ2-3, with TRBD1 as a possible D gene (5 bases). CDR1 and CDR2 (germline): SNHLY, FYNNEI. Trimming cost V 5 bases and J 3 bases, with 12 bases left between them. The CDR3 is 14 amino acids. The CDR3 DNA sequence: TGTGCCAGCAGTATTTGGCAGGGAACAGATACGCAGTATTTT. Protein: CASSIWQGTDTQYF.